These 30 T cell receptor beta chains were sequenced from one sample in a study of shared clonotypes between healthy human individuals. Profiled with immunoSEQ multiplex PCR; TCRdb holds only in-frame clones, not every one. Of some 2,500,000 clones in the sample, just under 95% were seen once. The sample taken for sequencing was naive CD4+ T cells from PBMCs. Subset meaning: CD45RA+ positively selected. Every receptor here comes from a man aged 18-30 years in good health. Some clones in this sample may be carry-over from other donors' samples.

This chain links TRBV30 with TRBJ2-3; D not certain. V lost 0 bases to trimming and J lost 2 bases, with 6 bases between them. Germline V gene lookup returns CDR1 GTSNPN and CDR2 SVGIG (reference sequence). The CDR3 runs to 13 residues. DNA of the CDR3: TGTGCCTGGAGTGTACGGCCCACAGATACGCAGTATTTT. Translated: CAWSVRPTDTQYF.

The CDR3 DNA reads as TGCGCCAGCAGCCCTGGACTAGCGGGAGCGGGGCGAGAGACCCAGTACTTC. This encodes CASSPGLAGAGRETQYF. V usage is TRBV5-1 and J usage is TRBJ2-5; 13 nucleotides align to TRBD2. The J segment lost 4 bases and the V segment lost 4 bases, leaving 10 bases of the junction unmatched. Per germline, CDR1 SGHRS and CDR2 YFSETQ. The CDR3 is 17 residues long.

This sequence joins TRBV18 and TRBJ1-2; D not resolved. Germline loops: CDR1 KGHSH, CDR2 LQKENI. The length of the CDR3 is 14 residues. The germline V and J ends were trimmed by 3 bases and 3 bases, with 11 bases remaining between them. CDR3 nucleotides: TGTGCCAGCTCACCTATGGACCGATACTATGGCTACACCTTC. As protein: CASSPMDRYYGYTF.

The genes are TRBV6-6 and TRBJ2-7; 10 bases line up with TRBD1. Germline CDR1 reads MNHNY; CDR2 reads SVGAGI (reference sequence). The CDR3 covers 15 residues. V gave up 5 bases and J gave up 3 bases; unmatched junction bases: 7. CDR3 amino acids: CASSNPGQGNYEQYF. The DNA for the CDR3 is TGTGCCAGCAGTAACCCGGGACAGGGGAACTACGAGCAGTACTTC.

This rearrangement joins TRBV30 to TRBJ2-6; 7 bases are shared with TRBD2. J was trimmed by 3 bases and V by 0 bases; bases with no gene match: 5. Germline V gives CDR1 GTSNPN, CDR2 SVGIG (reference sequence). The CDR3 extends over 16 amino acids. CDR3 DNA sequence: TGTGCCTGGAGTGTACCCCGCGGGGGTGGGGCCAACGTCCTGACTTTC. It codes for CAWSVPRGGGANVLTF.

This chain's CDR3 is CSARDRGNTEAFF. CDR3 in DNA: TGCAGCGCGCGGGACAGGGGGAACACTGAAGCTTTCTTT. This sequence joins TRBV29-1 and TRBJ1-1, with TRBD1 identical over 10 bases. This CDR3 is built from 13 residues. The germline gives CDR1 SQVTM, CDR2 ANQGSEA. With V trimmed by 7 bases and J by 1 base, 3 bases remained unmatched.

The chain couples TRBV4-2 to TRBJ1-4; D not certain. The CDR3 contains 12 residues. Trimming removed 0 bases from V and 8 bases from J, with 4 bases in between. Germline V gives CDR1 LGHNA, CDR2 YNFKEQ. CDR3: CASSQDGEKLFF. The DNA of the CDR3 is TGTGCCAGCAGCCAAGATGGGGAAAAACTGTTTTTT.

This clone was detected once. The chain has TRBV27 and TRBJ1-1; no clear D gene. V was trimmed by 4 bases and J by 5 bases, leaving 14 bases between them. There are 14 residues in the CDR3. The germline V gene has CDR1 MNHEY and CDR2 SMNVEV (reference sequence). The CDR3 sequence: CASSSPGGGTEAFF. For the CDR3, the DNA is TGTGCCAGCAGTTCCCCAGGAGGAGGGACTGAAGCTTTCTTT.

This chain uses TRBV5-5 with TRBJ1-5; 7 bases are a match to TRBD1. Germline-derived CDR1 and CDR2 are SGHKS and YYEKEE (reference sequence). With V trimmed by 4 bases and J by 2 bases, 6 bases remained unmatched. CDR3 length: 15 residues. The chain's CDR3 is CASSTLTGGNQPQHF. CDR3 coding DNA: TGTGCCAGCAGCACCTTAACAGGGGGCAATCAGCCCCAGCATTTT.

The chain is built from TRBV28 and TRBJ2-6; D is possibly TRBD1 (5 bases). V lost 4 bases and J 8 bases, leaving 12 bases between the germline ends. This CDR3 has 14 amino acids. Germline CDR1 reads MDHEN; CDR2 reads SYDVKM. CDR3 amino acids: CASSSLTVPNVLTF. The CDR3 region has the DNA TGTGCCAGCAGTTCGTTGACAGTCCCCAACGTCCTGACTTTC.

CDR3 region: CASSPGGLAGEAQYF. As DNA, the CDR3 is TGTGCCAGCAGCCCTGGGGGACTAGCGGGAGAGGCGCAGTACTTC. The chain is built from TRBV4-2 and TRBJ2-7; 14 bases match TRBD2. The germline V gene encodes CDR1 LGHNA and CDR2 YNFKEQ. The ends lost 4 bases at V and 9 bases at J; junction bases unmatched: 8. This CDR3 comprises 15 residues.

This chain connects TRBV15 to TRBJ1-6; the D gene is possibly TRBD1 (5 bases). There are 13 residues in the CDR3. Trimming stripped 3 bases from V and 7 bases from J, with 7 bases between. Germline CDR1 LNHNV, CDR2 YYDKDF (reference sequence). The CDR3 bases are TGTGCCACCAGCAGGGGACGCAATTCACCCCTCCACTTT. Its translation: CATSRGRNSPLHF.

The chain combines TRBV27 with TRBJ2-7, with 8 bases aligning to TRBD2. The V segment lost 9 bases and the J segment 4 bases; nucleotides outside the gene matches: 11. From germline, CDR1 is MNHEY and CDR2 SMNVEV (reference sequence). This CDR3 comprises 14 residues. This chain's CDR3 is CASRTAGAKYEQYF. The CDR3 DNA follows: TGTGCCAGTCGTACAGCGGGAGCGAAGTACGAGCAGTACTTC.

CDR3 region: CAISTGQGYEQYF. CDR3 nucleotides: TGTGCCATCAGTACTGGACAGGGCTACGAGCAGTACTTC. The V call is TRBV10-3, the J call TRBJ2-7; 8 bases fit TRBD1. V lost 5 bases to trimming and J lost 3 bases; unmatched junction nucleotides: 3. Germline V gives CDR1 ENHRY, CDR2 SYGVKD. The CDR3 loop spans 13 amino acids.

CDR3 loop: CASSPTSPPLADTQYF. Here the CDR3 DNA reads TGTGCCAGCTCACCTACTAGCCCCCCACTAGCAGATACGCAGTATTTT. The rearrangement uses TRBV18 and TRBJ2-3; perhaps TRBD2 as D (6 bases). This CDR3 is 16 amino acids long. Germline CDR1 is KGHSH and CDR2 is LQKENI. The V end was cut by 3 bases, the J end by 4 bases, with 17 bases between.

The chain recombines TRBV10-2 with TRBJ2-7, with 7 positions matching TRBD1. The CDR3 contains 14 residues. The germline CDR1 and CDR2 sequences are WSHSY and SAAADI. The V and J ends lost 3 bases and 3 bases, in that order; junction bases with no gene match: 5. Here the CDR3 reads CASSDQGTVYEQYF. The CDR3 DNA is TGCGCCAGCAGTGACCAGGGGACAGTCTACGAGCAGTACTTC.

This chain connects TRBV7-8 to TRBJ2-2, with 9 nucleotides matching TRBD1. Germline CDR1 reads SGHVS; CDR2 reads FQNEAQ. J lost 4 bases, V lost 7 bases, and 13 bases had no gene match. The CDR3 is 17 residues long. The CDR3 here is CASTSPGTGKGTGELFF. CDR3 DNA: TGTGCCAGCACCTCACCCGGGACAGGGAAGGGCACCGGGGAGCTGTTTTTT.

This rearrangement joins TRBV7-2 to TRBJ1-5; D is unresolved. Trimming took off 3 bases at V and 11 bases at J, with 14 bases between the two ends. Germline CDR1 SGHTA, CDR2 FQGNSA. The CDR3 length is 13 residues. The CDR3 is CASSFRTGEAQHF. CDR3 sequence (DNA): TGTGCCAGCAGCTTCCGGACTGGGGAGGCCCAGCATTTT.

The chain couples TRBV19 to TRBJ2-3; D may be TRBD2 (6 bases). The V end lost 5 bases, the J end lost 4 bases, and 19 bases lay between the germline ends. The CDR3 sequence is 16 residues long. The V gene's germline CDR1 is LNHDA and CDR2 SQIVND (reference sequence). CDR3 nucleotide sequence: TGTGCCAGTAGTCCCCGGTGGGGGGTCCGCGCAGATACGCAGTATTTT. Translated: CASSPRWGVRADTQYF.

This clone appeared a single time. The rearrangement uses TRBV6-1 and TRBJ2-5, with D perhaps TRBD1 or TRBD2 (6 bases each). Germline CDR1 is MNHNS and CDR2 is SASEGT. Trimming cost V 8 bases and J 5 bases, with 12 bases left between them. The CDR3 is 12 residues long. The CDR3 here is CASSRGPETQYF. CDR3 nucleotides: TGTGCCAGCTCTCGGGGGCCGGAGACCCAGTACTTC.

As regards this clone: Other DNA sequences from this sample encode an identical CDR3 as well. The J gene is TRBJ2-7, the V gene TRBV28; D may be TRBD1 (6 bases). The CDR3 consists of 12 residues. V was shortened by 3 bases and J by 4 bases, with 7 bases between the two germline ends. Germline-derived CDR1 and CDR2 are MDHEN and SYDVKM. Written as DNA, the CDR3 is TGTGCCAGCAGTTTGGGGGCTTACGAGCAGTACTTC. Its protein product is CASSLGAYEQYF.

This clone was counted a single time. This sequence joins TRBV19 and TRBJ2-7; maybe TRBD2 (7 bases). CDR1 is LNHDA, CDR2 SQIVND, per germline (reference sequence). The length of the CDR3 is 14 residues. V was clipped by 11 bases and J by 1 base, with 18 bases between them. The CDR3 bases are TGTGCCGGGGGGGTACAGGGACTTTCCTACGAGCAGTACTTC. It encodes CAGGVQGLSYEQYF. Together with reference TRBV19 and TRBJ2-7, the CDR3 gives the full variable domain: DGGITQSPKYLFRKEGQNVTLSCEQNLNHDAMYWYRQDPGQGLRLIYYSQIVNDFQKGDIAEGYSVSREKKESFPLTVTSAQKNPTAFYLCAGGVQGLSYEQYFGPGTRLTVT.

CDR3 residues: CASRPNRDRGRETQYF. The DNA of the CDR3 is TGTGCCAGCAGGCCAAACCGGGACAGGGGGCGTGAGACCCAGTACTTC. The rearrangement links TRBV5-4 to TRBJ2-5; 12 bases are a match to TRBD1. CDR1 is SGHNT, CDR2 YYREEE, per germline (reference sequence). V gave up 5 bases and J gave up 5 bases; unmatched junction bases: 10. This CDR3 contains 16 residues.

This clone has a handful of counts. V is TRBV28 and J is TRBJ1-5, with D possibly matching TRBD1 (6 bases). The CDR3 has 15 amino acids. The V end lost 7 bases, the J end lost 4 bases, and 17 bases lay between the germline ends. From germline, CDR1 is MDHEN and CDR2 SYDVKM. CDR3 in amino acids: CASTEGGAVNQPQHF. In DNA form, the CDR3 reads TGTGCCAGCACGGAAGGGGGGGCAGTGAATCAGCCCCAGCATTTT. Full variable domain (remainder filled in from reference TRBV28 and TRBJ1-5): DVKVTQSSRYLVKRTGEKVFLECVQDMDHENMFWYRQDPGLGLRLIYFSYDVKMKEKGDIPEGYSVSREKKERFSLILESASTNQTSMYLCASTEGGAVNQPQHFGDGTRLSIL.

In its sample, this clone was seen once. The genes are TRBV14 and TRBJ1-2; D is perhaps TRBD1 (5 bases). With 3 bases removed from V and 7 bases from J, the gap between germline ends came to 18 bases. Looked up from germline, CDR1 is SGHDN and CDR2 is FVKESK. This CDR3 has 15 amino acids. The CDR3 loop reads CASSQMGEGIVGYTF. The CDR3 DNA follows: TGTGCCAGCAGCCAGATGGGCGAGGGGATTGTTGGCTACACCTTC.

CDR3 loop: CASRRQGGSYGYTF. The CDR3 coding sequence is TGTGCCAGTAGGCGACAGGGAGGTAGCTATGGCTACACCTTC. This rearrangement joins TRBV19 to TRBJ1-2; 7 bases line up with TRBD1. Germline CDR1 LNHDA, CDR2 SQIVND (reference sequence). The CDR3 has 14 amino acids. V gave up 6 bases and J gave up 4 bases; unmatched junction bases: 8.

The rearrangement links TRBV6-6 to TRBJ2-7, with 8 bases matching TRBD1. Germline lookup yields CDR1 MNHNY and CDR2 SVGAGI (reference sequence). This CDR3 region has 15 residues. The J segment lost 9 bases and the V segment lost 5 bases, leaving 15 bases of the junction unmatched. The DNA of the CDR3 is TGTGCCAGCAGTCCCACCGGGACAGGCTTCCTCCGGCAGTACTTC. This translates into CASSPTGTGFLRQYF.

J is TRBJ1-2 and V is TRBV28; TRBD1 agrees at 9 bases. The J segment lost 8 bases and the V segment lost 6 bases, leaving 10 bases of the junction unmatched. The CDR3 is 14 amino acids. Germline values: CDR1 MDHEN, CDR2 SYDVKM. This CDR3 reads CASRIGTGRDGYTF. In nucleotides, the CDR3 is TGTGCCAGCAGAATCGGGACAGGGCGGGACGGCTACACCTTC.

The chain couples TRBV27 to TRBJ1-3, with a possible D match to TRBD1 (6 bases). The V gene's germline CDR1 is MNHEY and CDR2 SMNVEV (reference sequence). The CDR3 spans 14 residues. Deletions cut 10 bases from V and 4 bases from J, with 17 bases between. CDR3 amino acids: CANYWGGRGNTIYF. The CDR3 bases are TGTGCCAATTACTGGGGGGGCCGGGGAAACACCATATATTTT.

The chain combines TRBV6-1 with TRBJ2-7; 7 nucleotides agree with TRBD2. Trimming took 6 bases from V and 3 from J; bases not matched to a gene: 5. The CDR3 covers 13 residues. The V gene's germline CDR1 is MNHNS and CDR2 SASEGT. Here the CDR3 reads CASSSTGGYEQYF. CDR3 nucleotides: TGTGCCAGCAGCTCGACGGGGGGCTACGAGCAGTACTTC.